The sequence of this T cell receptor (beta chain) was determined in a study of persistence of HIV-infected CD4 T cells. Study context: Two participants gave one leukapheresis sample; others gave up to about 180 mL blood repeatedly. Findings and limits, study-wide: Rare CMV-responding cells carrying HIV-1 proviruses were not analyzed separately for TCR.

Per germline, CDR1 MNHNY and CDR2 SVGAGI (reference sequence). The CDR3 has 15 amino acids. Trimming removed 4 bases from V and 1 base from J, with 14 bases in between. Note on this clone: Its specificity is not known.

The libraries were made with immunoSEQ version 4 in survey mode. Assay used: immunoSEQ multiplex PCR; TCRdb lists only in-frame clones, some missing. The table lists some 31,000 clones, 82% of them singletons, with around 0.94% in the top ten. Lysates of CMV-infected fibroblasts at 10 ug/mL stimulated these cells. CD40L-negative CD69-negative CD45RO-high memory CD4+ T cells were sorted as populations depleted of antigen-responding cells. PBMCs were depleted of CD8+ T cells before stimulation. The rearrangement links TRBV6-6 to TRBJ2-7; tentative D call: TRBD2 (6 bases). The TCR was taken from an adult man with HIV who was CMV-seropositive. The sequencing used CD4+ T cells sorted from PBMCs after approximately 19-hour stimulation, collected from a patient who received antiretroviral therapy. CDR3 amino acids: CASSSPGVGSYEQYF. The CDR3, as DNA: TGTGCCAGCAGTTCCCCGGGGGTGGGATCCTACGAGCAGTACTTC.